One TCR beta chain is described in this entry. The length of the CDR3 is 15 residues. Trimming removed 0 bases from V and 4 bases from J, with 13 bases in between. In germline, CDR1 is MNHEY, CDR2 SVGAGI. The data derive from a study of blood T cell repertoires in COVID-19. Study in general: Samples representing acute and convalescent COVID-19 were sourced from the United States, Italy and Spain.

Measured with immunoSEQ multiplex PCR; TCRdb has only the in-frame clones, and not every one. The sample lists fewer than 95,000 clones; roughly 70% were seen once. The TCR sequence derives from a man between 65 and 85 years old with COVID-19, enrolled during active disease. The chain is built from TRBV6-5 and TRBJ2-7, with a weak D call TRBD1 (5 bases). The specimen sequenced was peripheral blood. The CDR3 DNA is TGTGCCAGCAGTTACTCGATAGCTGGGGCGTACGAGCAGTACTTC. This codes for CASSYSIAGAYEQYF.